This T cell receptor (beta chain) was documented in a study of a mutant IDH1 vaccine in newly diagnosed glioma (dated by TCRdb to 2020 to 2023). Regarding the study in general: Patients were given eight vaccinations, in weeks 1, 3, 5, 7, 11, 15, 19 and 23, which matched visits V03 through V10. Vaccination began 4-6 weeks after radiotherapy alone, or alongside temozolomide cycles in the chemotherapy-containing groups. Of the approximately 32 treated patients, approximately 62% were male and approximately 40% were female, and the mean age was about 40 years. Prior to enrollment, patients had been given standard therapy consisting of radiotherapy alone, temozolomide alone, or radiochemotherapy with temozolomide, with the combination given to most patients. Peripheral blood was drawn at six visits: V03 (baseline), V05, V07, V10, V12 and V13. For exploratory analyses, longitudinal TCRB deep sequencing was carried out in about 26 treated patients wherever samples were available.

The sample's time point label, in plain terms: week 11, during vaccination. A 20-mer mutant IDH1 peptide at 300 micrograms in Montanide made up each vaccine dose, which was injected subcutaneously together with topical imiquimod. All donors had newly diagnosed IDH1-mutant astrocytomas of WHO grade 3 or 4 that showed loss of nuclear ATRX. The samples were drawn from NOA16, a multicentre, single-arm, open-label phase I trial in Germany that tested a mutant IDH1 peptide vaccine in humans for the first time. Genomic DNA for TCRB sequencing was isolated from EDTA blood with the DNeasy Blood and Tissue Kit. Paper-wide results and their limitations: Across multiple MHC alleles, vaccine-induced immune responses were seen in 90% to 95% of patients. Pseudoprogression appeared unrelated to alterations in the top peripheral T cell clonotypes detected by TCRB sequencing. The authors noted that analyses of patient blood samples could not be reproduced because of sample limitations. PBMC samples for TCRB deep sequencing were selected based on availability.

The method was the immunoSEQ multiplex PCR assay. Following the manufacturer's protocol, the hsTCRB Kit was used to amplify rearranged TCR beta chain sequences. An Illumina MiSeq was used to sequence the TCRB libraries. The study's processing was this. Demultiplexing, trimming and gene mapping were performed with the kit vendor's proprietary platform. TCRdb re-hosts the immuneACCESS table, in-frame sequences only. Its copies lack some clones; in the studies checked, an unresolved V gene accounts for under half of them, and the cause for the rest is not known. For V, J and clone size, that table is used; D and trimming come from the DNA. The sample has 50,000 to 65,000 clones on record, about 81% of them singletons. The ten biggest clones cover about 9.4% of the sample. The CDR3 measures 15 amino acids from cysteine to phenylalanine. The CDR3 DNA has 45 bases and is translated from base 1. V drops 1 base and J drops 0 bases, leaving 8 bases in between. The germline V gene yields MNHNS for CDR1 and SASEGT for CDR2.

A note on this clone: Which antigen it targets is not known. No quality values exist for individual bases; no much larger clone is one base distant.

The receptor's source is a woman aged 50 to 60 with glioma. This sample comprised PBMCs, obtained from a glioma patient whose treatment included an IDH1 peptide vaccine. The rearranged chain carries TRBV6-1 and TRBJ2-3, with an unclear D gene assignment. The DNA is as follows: TGTGCCAGCAGTGAAGAGGGTCTAAGCACAGATACGCAGTATTTT. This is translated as CASSEEGLSTDTQYF.